The clone carrying this TCR beta chain was seen only a few times. Per the study methods: Reference gene primers were amplified, and this amplification served to estimate nucleated cell counts. The data were produced by immunoSEQ multiplex PCR, yet TCRdb's version contains in-frame clones alone and is incomplete. For V, J and clone size, that table is used; D and trimming come from the DNA. The table records 140,000 to 150,000 clones, 84% of them present only once. These data originate in a study of blood T cell repertoires in COVID-19. Study information: Sites in the United States, Italy and Spain provided acute and convalescent COVID-19 samples. PBMCs, B-cell-depleted T cells, or T cells were the source of the cDNA or gDNA that made up the material.

Sequencing was performed on peripheral blood. This sequence was found in a human donor in a cohort sampled during active COVID-19.

CDR3 loop: CASSIGGAVTEAFF. For the CDR3, the DNA is TGTGCCAGTAGTATTGGAGGGGCGGTCACTGAAGCTTTCTTT. The chain couples TRBV19 to TRBJ1-1; D possibly corresponds to TRBD1 (5 bases). CDR1 is LNHDA and CDR2 is SQIVND in the germline V gene (reference sequence). The CDR3 is 14 amino acids. Trimming removed 3 bases at V and 4 bases at J, with 12 bases between.